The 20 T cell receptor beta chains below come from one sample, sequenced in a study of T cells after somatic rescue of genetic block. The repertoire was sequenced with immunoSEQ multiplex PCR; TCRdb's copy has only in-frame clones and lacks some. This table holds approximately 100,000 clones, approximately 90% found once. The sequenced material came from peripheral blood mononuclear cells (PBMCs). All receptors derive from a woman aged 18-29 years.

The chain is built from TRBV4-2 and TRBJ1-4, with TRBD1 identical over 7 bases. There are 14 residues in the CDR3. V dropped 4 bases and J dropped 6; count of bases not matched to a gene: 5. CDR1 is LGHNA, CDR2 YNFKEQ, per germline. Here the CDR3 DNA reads TGTGCCAGCAGCCTGGGACAGCTAGATGAAAAACTGTTTTTT. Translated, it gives CASSLGQLDEKLFF.

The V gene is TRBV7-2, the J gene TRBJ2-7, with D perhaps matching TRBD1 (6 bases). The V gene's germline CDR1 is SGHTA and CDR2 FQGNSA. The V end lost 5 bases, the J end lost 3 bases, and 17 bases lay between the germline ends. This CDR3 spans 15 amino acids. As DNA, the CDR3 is TGTGCCAGCAGCACGGACAGTGCGAATAACTACGAGCAGTACTTC. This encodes CASSTDSANNYEQYF. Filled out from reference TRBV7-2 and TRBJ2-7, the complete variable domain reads GAGVSQSPSNKVTEKGKDVELRCDPISGHTALYWYRQSLGQGLEFLIYFQGNSAPDKSGLPSDRFSAERTGGSVSTLTIQRTQQEDSAVYLCASSTDSANNYEQYFGPGTRLTVT.

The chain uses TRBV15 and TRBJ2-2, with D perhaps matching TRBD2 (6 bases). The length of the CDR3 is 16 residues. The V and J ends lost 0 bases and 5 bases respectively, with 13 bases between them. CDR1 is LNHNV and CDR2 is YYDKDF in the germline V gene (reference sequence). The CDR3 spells CATSREPGALTGELFF. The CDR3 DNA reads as TGTGCCACCAGCAGAGAACCGGGAGCCTTGACCGGGGAGCTGTTTTTT. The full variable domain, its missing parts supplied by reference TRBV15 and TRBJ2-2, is DAMVIQNPRYQVTQFGKPVTLSCSQTLNHNVMYWYQQKSSQAPKLLFHYYDKDFNNEADTPDNFQSRRPNTSFCFLDIRSPGLGDTAMYLCATSREPGALTGELFFGEGSRLTVL.

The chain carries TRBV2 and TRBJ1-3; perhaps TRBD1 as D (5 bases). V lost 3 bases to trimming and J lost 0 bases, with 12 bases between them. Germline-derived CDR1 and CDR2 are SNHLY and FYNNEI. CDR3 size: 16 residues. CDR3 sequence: CASSDYRRLSGNTIYF. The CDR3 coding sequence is TGTGCCAGCAGTGACTACAGGCGACTCTCTGGAAACACCATATATTTT.

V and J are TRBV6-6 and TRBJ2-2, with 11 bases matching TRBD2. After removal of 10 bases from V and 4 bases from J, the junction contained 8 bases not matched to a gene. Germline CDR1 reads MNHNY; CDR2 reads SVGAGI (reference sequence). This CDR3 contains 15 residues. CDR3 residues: CATRGTSGSTGELFF. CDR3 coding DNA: TGTGCCACCCGCGGGACTAGCGGCAGCACCGGGGAGCTGTTTTTT.

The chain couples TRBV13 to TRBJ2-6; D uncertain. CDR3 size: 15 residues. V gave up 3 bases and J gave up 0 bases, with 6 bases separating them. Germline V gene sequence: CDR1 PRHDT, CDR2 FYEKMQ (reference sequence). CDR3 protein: CASSFHSSGANVLTF. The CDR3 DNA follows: TGTGCCAGCAGCTTTCACAGCTCTGGGGCCAACGTCCTGACTTTC.

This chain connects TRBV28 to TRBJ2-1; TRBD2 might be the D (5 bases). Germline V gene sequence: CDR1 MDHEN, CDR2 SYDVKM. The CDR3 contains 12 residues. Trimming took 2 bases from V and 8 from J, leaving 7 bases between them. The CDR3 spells CASSLARDEQFF. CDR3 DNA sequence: TGTGCCAGCAGTTTAGCGCGGGATGAGCAGTTCTTC.

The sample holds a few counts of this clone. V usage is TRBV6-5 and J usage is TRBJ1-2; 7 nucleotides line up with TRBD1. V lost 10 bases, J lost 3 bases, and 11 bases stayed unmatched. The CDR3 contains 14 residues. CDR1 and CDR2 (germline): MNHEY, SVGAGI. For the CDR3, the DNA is TGTGCCACCTCGAGGGACAGTTATGACTATGGCTACACCTTC. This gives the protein CATSRDSYDYGYTF.

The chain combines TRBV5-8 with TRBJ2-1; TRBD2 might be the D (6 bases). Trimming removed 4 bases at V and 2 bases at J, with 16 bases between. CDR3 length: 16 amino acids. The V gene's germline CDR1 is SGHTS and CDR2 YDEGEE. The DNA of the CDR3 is TGTGCCAGCAGCACCGGGACTGAAGAAGCCTACAATGAGCAGTTCTTC. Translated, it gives CASSTGTEEAYNEQFF.

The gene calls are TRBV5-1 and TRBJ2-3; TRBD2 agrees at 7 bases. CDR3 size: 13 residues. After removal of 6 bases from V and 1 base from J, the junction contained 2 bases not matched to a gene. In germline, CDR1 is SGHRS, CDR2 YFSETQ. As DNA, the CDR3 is TGCGCCAGCACCCGGGGGGGCACAGATACGCAGTATTTT. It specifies CASTRGGTDTQYF.

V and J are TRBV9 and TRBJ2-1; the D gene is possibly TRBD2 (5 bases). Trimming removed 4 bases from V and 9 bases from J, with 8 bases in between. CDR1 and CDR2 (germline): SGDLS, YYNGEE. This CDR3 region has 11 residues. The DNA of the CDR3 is TGTGCCAGCAGCACGGGAAGTGAGCAGTTCTTC. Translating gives CASSTGSEQFF.

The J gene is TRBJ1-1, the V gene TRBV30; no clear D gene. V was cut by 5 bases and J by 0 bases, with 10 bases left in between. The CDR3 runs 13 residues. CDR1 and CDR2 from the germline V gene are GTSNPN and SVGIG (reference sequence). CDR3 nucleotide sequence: TGTGCCTGGGGAGGAACCATGAACACTGAAGCTTTCTTT. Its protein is CAWGGTMNTEAFF.

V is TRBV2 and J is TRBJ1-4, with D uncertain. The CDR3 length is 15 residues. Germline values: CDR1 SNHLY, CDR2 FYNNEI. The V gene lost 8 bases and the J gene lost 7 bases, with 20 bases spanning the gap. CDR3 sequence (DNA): TGTGCCAGCCGCCCATCATGGGGAGAGTCTGAAAAACTGTTTTTT. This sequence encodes CASRPSWGESEKLFF.

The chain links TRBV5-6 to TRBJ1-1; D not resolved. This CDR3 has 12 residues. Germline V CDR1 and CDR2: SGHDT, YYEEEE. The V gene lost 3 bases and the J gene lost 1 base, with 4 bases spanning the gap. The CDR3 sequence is CASSWTNTEAFF. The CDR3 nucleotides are TGTGCCAGCAGCTGGACGAACACTGAAGCTTTCTTT.

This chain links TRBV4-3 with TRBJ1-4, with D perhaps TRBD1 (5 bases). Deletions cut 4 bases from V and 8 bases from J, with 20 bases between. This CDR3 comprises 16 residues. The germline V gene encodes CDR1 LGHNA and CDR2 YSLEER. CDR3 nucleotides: TGCGCCAGCAGCCGGGGAAGGGCAGGGCTAGGGGAAAAACTGTTTTTT. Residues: CASSRGRAGLGEKLFF.

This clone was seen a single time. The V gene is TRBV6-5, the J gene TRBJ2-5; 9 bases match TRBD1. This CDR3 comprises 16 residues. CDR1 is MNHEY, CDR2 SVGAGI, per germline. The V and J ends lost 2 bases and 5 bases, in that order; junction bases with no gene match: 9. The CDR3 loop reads CASSYSGQGREETQYF. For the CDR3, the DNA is TGTGCCAGCAGTTACAGTGGACAGGGGCGAGAGGAGACCCAGTACTTC.

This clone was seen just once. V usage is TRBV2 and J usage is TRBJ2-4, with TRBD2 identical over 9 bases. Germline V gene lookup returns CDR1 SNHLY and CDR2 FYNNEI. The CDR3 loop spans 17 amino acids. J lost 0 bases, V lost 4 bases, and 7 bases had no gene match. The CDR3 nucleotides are TGTGCCAGCAGTGCCCGGACTAGCGCGTTAGCCAAAAACATTCAGTACTTC. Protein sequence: CASSARTSALAKNIQYF. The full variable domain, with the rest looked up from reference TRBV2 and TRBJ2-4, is EPEVTQTPSHQVTQMGQEVILRCVPISNHLYFYWYRQILGQKVEFLVSFYNNEISEKSEIFDDQFSVERPDGSNFTLKIRSTKLEDSAMYFCASSARTSALAKNIQYFGAGTRLSVL.

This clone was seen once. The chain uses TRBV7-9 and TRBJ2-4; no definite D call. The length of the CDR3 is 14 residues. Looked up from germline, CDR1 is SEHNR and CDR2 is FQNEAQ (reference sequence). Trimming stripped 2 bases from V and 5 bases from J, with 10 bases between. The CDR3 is CASSLYRPENIQYF. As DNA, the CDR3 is TGTGCCAGCAGCTTATATCGTCCTGAAAACATTCAGTACTTC.

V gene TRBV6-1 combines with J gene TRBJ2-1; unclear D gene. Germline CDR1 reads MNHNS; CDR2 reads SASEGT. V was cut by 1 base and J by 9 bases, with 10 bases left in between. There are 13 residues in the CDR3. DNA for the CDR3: TGTGCCAGCAGTGAAGGCATACAACGTGAGCAGTTCTTC. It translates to CASSEGIQREQFF.

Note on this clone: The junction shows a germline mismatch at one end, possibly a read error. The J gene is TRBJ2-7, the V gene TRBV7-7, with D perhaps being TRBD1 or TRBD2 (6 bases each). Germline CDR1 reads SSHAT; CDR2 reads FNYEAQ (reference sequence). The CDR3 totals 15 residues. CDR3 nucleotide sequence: TGTGCTAGCAGCTTGGGGGGCCGGTCCTCCTACGAGCAGTACTTC. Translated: CASSLGGRSSYEQYF.